These 16 T cell receptor beta chains came from one sample sequenced in a study of cytomegalovirus exposure and HLA in healthy donors. The PCR employed 60 Vbeta primers together with 13 Jbeta primers. TCRdb keeps only in-frame clones here, not all; method: immunoSEQ multiplex PCR. This table has approximately 150,000 clones, 70% to 90% appearing once. Sequenced sample: PBMCs. These receptors originate from a woman aged 25 to 45 in good health and CMV-seronegative.

The chain links TRBV18 to TRBJ2-2; D is perhaps TRBD1 (5 bases). CDR1 and CDR2 from the germline V gene are KGHSH and LQKENI. The CDR3 has 15 amino acids. V lost 4 bases, J lost 1 base, and 10 bases lay in between. CDR3 coding DNA: TGTGCCAGCTCACGCGACAGCCTGAACACCGGGGAGCTGTTTTTT. Translated, it gives CASSRDSLNTGELFF.

The chain joins TRBV19 to TRBJ1-2; the match to TRBD1 covers 8 bases. V shed 4 bases and J 3 bases; nucleotides not matched to a gene: 7. Per germline, CDR1 LNHDA and CDR2 SQIVND (reference sequence). This CDR3 is built from 15 residues. DNA of the CDR3: TGTGCCAGTAGTAGACCAATACAGGGGGACTATGGCTACACCTTC. This codes for CASSRPIQGDYGYTF.

V usage is TRBV2 and J usage is TRBJ2-7, with D tentatively TRBD2 (6 bases). Trimming removed 8 bases from V and 2 bases from J, with 13 bases in between. This CDR3 contains 13 residues. CDR1 and CDR2 from the germline V gene are SNHLY and FYNNEI. The CDR3, as DNA: TGTGCCAGCCTCGAGGGCGGGGCCTACGAGCAGTACTTC. Residues: CASLEGGAYEQYF.

The sample holds a few counts of this clone. This chain joins TRBV5-6 and TRBJ1-1; 7 bases map to TRBD1. The CDR3 runs to 15 residues. Per germline, CDR1 SGHDT and CDR2 YYEEEE. V lost 3 bases, J lost 10 bases, and 15 bases stayed unmatched. CDR3 bases: TGTGCCAGCAGCTCCTGGGGACAGTCCGGTTATGGAGCTTTCTTT. Its translation is CASSSWGQSGYGAFF.

The chain couples TRBV19 to TRBJ2-1; 12 nucleotides agree with TRBD2. Germline CDR1 is LNHDA and CDR2 is SQIVND (reference sequence). Unmatched junction bases numbered 8, after V lost 4 bases and J lost 10 bases. This CDR3 has 15 amino acids. In nucleotides, the CDR3 is TGTGCCAGTAGTACCCTAGCGGGAGGGCCCCGGGAGCAGTTCTTC. It codes for CASSTLAGGPREQFF.

This clone was counted a few times. The chain employs TRBV10-2 and TRBJ1-5; the match to TRBD1 covers 9 bases. J lost 4 bases, V lost 3 bases, and 4 bases had no gene match. Germline V gene sequence: CDR1 WSHSY, CDR2 SAAADI. This CDR3 comprises 15 residues. As DNA, the CDR3 is TGCGCCAGCAGTGATGAGGGACAGGGAAATCAGCCCCAGCATTTT. Translation gives CASSDEGQGNQPQHF.

This clone was seen once. The chain employs TRBV9 and TRBJ2-7, with 10 bases fitting TRBD2. The CDR3 covers 18 residues. The germline CDR1 and CDR2 sequences are SGDLS and YYNGEE. The ends lost 2 bases at V and 3 bases at J; junction bases unmatched: 14. CDR3 in DNA: TGTGCCAGCAGCGTCCAGCCTCTCCGAGCGGGGGGGCTCTACGAGCAGTACTTC. Translation: CASSVQPLRAGGLYEQYF.

The genes are TRBV6-6 and TRBJ2-5; the D gene is possibly TRBD2 (5 bases). Gene TRBJ2-7 matches the end of the DNA better, so the J call may be wrong. CDR3 length: 14 residues. CDR1 MNHNY and CDR2 SVGAGI come from the germline V gene (reference sequence). In DNA form, the CDR3 reads TGTGCCAGCAGTTACCAGGCCGGGGACTACGAGCAGTACTTC. Translation gives CASSYQAGDYEQYF.

V and J are TRBV18 and TRBJ2-7; D might be TRBD2 (5 bases). Trimming left V 5 bases short and J 5 bases short, with 16 bases between. The V gene's germline CDR1 is KGHSH and CDR2 LQKENI. This CDR3 is built from 14 residues. The CDR3 coding sequence is TGTGCCAGCTCAAAAGGGAGCTCGGTGGACGAGCAGTACTTC. The encoded protein is CASSKGSSVDEQYF.

The gene calls are TRBV6-5 and TRBJ2-3, with 12 bases fitting TRBD1. This CDR3 is 16 amino acids long. The trim removed 3 bases at V and 6 bases at J, leaving 7 bases unmatched. Germline V gene sequence: CDR1 MNHEY, CDR2 SVGAGI. The CDR3 sequence is CASSYAGTGGWDTQYF. The CDR3 region has the DNA TGTGCCAGCAGTTATGCCGGGACAGGGGGCTGGGATACGCAGTATTTT.

V and J are TRBV10-1 and TRBJ2-1; D may be TRBD2 (6 bases). The germline gives CDR1 WNHNN, CDR2 SYGVQD (reference sequence). V was shortened by 3 bases and J by 7 bases, with 19 bases between the two germline ends. The CDR3 runs to 16 residues. CDR3 sequence: CASSDPLSGEENEQFF. Written as DNA, the CDR3 is TGCGCCAGCAGTGATCCCCTCTCGGGGGAGGAAAATGAGCAGTTCTTC.

This clone was seen more than once but under ten times. This chain uses TRBV10-2 with TRBJ2-3; 9 bases are a match to TRBD2. This CDR3 comprises 14 residues. Per the germline V gene, CDR1 is WSHSY and CDR2 is SAAADI. Trimming cost V 5 bases and J 0 bases; bases outside gene matches: 0. CDR3 protein: CASSLAGSTDTQYF. CDR3 sequence (DNA): TGCGCCAGCAGTCTAGCGGGAAGCACAGATACGCAGTATTTT.

The rearrangement joins TRBV9 to TRBJ2-1; 7 positions agree with TRBD2. From germline, CDR1 is SGDLS and CDR2 YYNGEE. J lost 5 bases, V lost 0 bases, and 17 bases had no gene match. The CDR3 loop spans 19 amino acids. CDR3 in amino acids: CASSVGGGSKIPFHNEQFF. CDR3 bases: TGTGCCAGCAGCGTAGGAGGCGGGAGTAAGATACCGTTCCACAATGAGCAGTTCTTC.

V usage is TRBV6-6 and J usage is TRBJ1-6; 10 bases are a match to TRBD1. Unmatched junction bases numbered 3, after V lost 2 bases and J lost 5 bases. The CDR3 spans 16 residues. Germline V gives CDR1 MNHNY, CDR2 SVGAGI (reference sequence). The CDR3, as DNA: TGTGCCAGCAGTTACCCGGACAGGGGGGATAATTCACCCCTCCACTTT. Translation gives CASSYPDRGDNSPLHF.

J is TRBJ1-1 and V is TRBV5-1; 7 bases fit TRBD1. The germline gives CDR1 SGHRS, CDR2 YFSETQ. Trimming at V came to 4 bases and at J to 2 bases, leaving 5 bases not matched to a gene. The CDR3 spans 14 residues. CDR3 DNA: TGCGCCAGCAGCAGGGGACAGTCCAACACTGAAGCTTTCTTT. Amino acid sequence: CASSRGQSNTEAFF.

This rearrangement joins TRBV7-9 to TRBJ1-2; D not certain. This CDR3 contains 13 residues. The germline gives CDR1 SEHNR, CDR2 FQNEAQ (reference sequence). V lost 3 bases to trimming and J lost 0 bases, with 5 bases between them. CDR3 DNA sequence: TGTGCCAGCAGCTTGACACCTAACTATGGCTACACCTTC. Translating gives CASSLTPNYGYTF.